This TCR beta chain came from a study of blood T cell repertoires in COVID-19 (dated by TCRdb to 2020 to 2021). Study-level background: Samples covering the acute and convalescent phases of COVID-19 were provided by collaborators in the United States, Italy and Spain. Subjects who had been exposed to COVID-19, were actively infected with it, or had recovered from it provided the deeply sampled blood TCRbeta repertoires that made up the dataset. The prospective study material was composed of cDNA or gDNA derived from T cells, B-cell-depleted T cells, or PBMCs. Samples came from the ongoing ImmuneRACE study (first 160 participants) plus 1,254 subjects from 6 global collaborators. The repertoires were released in a freely available public database meant as a resource for research on the immune response to SARS-CoV-2. A de-identified subject ID, COVID-19 status, age in years and sex were almost always included in the sample metadata. HLA class I and class II types, where available, came from metadata supplied by the sample provider rather than from assay-based typing.

Inclusive of the bounding cysteine and phenylalanine, the CDR3 is 15 residues long. The CDR3 DNA has 45 bases and is translated from base 1. CDR1 and CDR2, looked up from the germline V gene, are MNHEY and SVGEGT. V is cut by 2 bases and J by 5 bases, and the space between the germline ends is 15 bases. TCRbeta CDR3 regions were amplified from genomic DNA by means of the immunoSEQ Assay, a bias-controlled multiplex PCR. From the authors' description of their analysis: The number of nucleated cells in each sample was estimated by amplification of reference gene primers within the assay. To quantify the absolute abundance of each unique TCRbeta CDR3 rearrangement, sequence reads were collapsed and filtered. Productive Simpson clonality was computed per sample as the square root of Simpson's diversity index over productive rearrangements. In TCRdb, the immuneACCESS table is reduced to in-frame sequences with V and J assigned. These tables do not hold every clone; where another copy was compared, an unresolved V gene accounts for under half, and the others remain unexplained. V and J calls and clone size follow that table, whereas D and trimming were derived from the DNA. For this sample there are over 150,000 clones; 80% to 90% appear just once. 9.5% to 15% of the sample goes to the ten largest clones.

A note on this clone: Its antigen target is currently unknown. Base-call qualities are not available, and no considerably larger clone is one nucleotide away.

What the study reported, not specific to this receptor: How much clinical and demographic metadata was included differed by source and by participant, and the metadata was provided uncurated.

In Seattle, one collaborating source enrolled patients while the infection was active and tracked those patients longitudinally over the course of disease. Collaborating institutions collected whole blood in K2EDTA tubes following their own protocols. For TCRbeta analysis, collaborators shipped samples in one of three forms: frozen whole blood, isolated PBMCs, or DNA extracted from either of those sample types. This TCR came from a woman over 75 with COVID-19, enrolled during active disease. Sequencing was done on a sample of peripheral blood. The rearranged chain carries TRBV6-2 or TRBV6-3 and TRBJ1-1; TRBD1 might be the D gene, on 5 matching bases. CDR3 sequence: CASSYPGRVETEAFF. The bases are TGTGCCAGCAGTTACCCCGGCAGGGTGGAGACTGAAGCTTTCTTT.